This T cell receptor beta chain originates from a study of control samples from healthy donors and cancer patients. This clone was counted a single time. The V and J ends lost 6 bases and 4 bases respectively, with 18 bases between them. The CDR3 covers 15 residues. The germline gives CDR1 SNHLY, CDR2 FYNNEI. Sequencing used immunoSEQ multiplex PCR; TCRdb keeps in-frame clones, though not all of them. This table has fewer than 500,000 clones, around 90% appearing once. The rearrangement uses TRBV2 and TRBJ1-2, with a tentative D call TRBD1 (5 bases). This clonotype originated in a man aged 40-50 years with head and neck cancer. Sequencing was carried out using PBMCs. CDR3 DNA sequence: TGTGCCAGCAGCCTAGGGACGGAGAGCCGCTATGGCTACACCTTC. This translates into CASSLGTESRYGYTF.